The present T cell receptor beta chain was sequenced within a study of control samples from healthy donors and cancer patients. Here immunoSEQ multiplex PCR was the method, and the copy in TCRdb shows in-frame clones only, minus some. Of 130,000 or so clones listed, over 75% are singletons. The germline CDR1 and CDR2 sequences are SGDLS and YYNGEE. The V segment lost 4 bases and the J segment 5 bases; nucleotides outside the gene matches: 16. The CDR3 is 17 amino acids. The receptor's source is a man aged 45 to 65 in good health. J is TRBJ2-5 and V is TRBV9, with TRBD2 matching 8 bases. Source material: blood. The CDR3 sequence: CASSKTGLAGNWETQYF. CDR3 bases: TGTGCCAGCAGCAAAACCGGGCTAGCGGGCAACTGGGAGACCCAGTACTTC. The full variable domain, in which reference TRBV9 and TRBJ2-5 provide the parts outside the CDR3, is DSGVTQTPKHLITATGQRVTLRCSPRSGDLSVYWYQQSLDQGLQFLIQYYNGEERAKGNILERFSAQQFPDLHSELNLSSLELGDSALYFCASSKTGLAGNWETQYFGPGTRLLVL.